Following are 5 T cell receptor beta chains from one sample sequenced in a study of T cells in Graves' hyperthyroidism and ophthalmopathy. TCR beta CDR3 sequences were amplified from RNA transcripts. With the HTBI primer set, the TCR CDR3 went through a first round of RT-PCR. TCRdb processed the multiplex PCR reads anew with MiXCR; each CDR3 protein has one entry. The sample lists under 450,000 distinct CDR3 sequences; 15% to 18% were seen once. Sample: blood. The receptors stem from a woman aged 18 to 35 with Graves' hyperthyroidism.

This clonotype was counted at least ten times. The chain links TRBV7-9 to TRBJ2-5; D might be TRBD1 or TRBD2, each matching 6 bases. The CDR3 length is 12 residues. Germline V gene sequence: CDR1 SEHNR, CDR2 FQNEAQ (reference sequence). The V gene lost 5 bases and the J gene lost 5 bases, with 9 bases spanning the gap. The CDR3 sequence is CASSVGGETQYF. DNA for the CDR3: TGTGCCAGCAGCGTAGGGGGGGAGACCCAGTACTTC.

V is TRBV4-1 and J is TRBJ2-6; a weak D match, TRBD2 (6 bases). The germline V and J ends were trimmed by 0 bases and 4 bases, with 10 bases remaining between them. Germline V gives CDR1 MGHRA, CDR2 YSYEKL. This CDR3 contains 16 residues. Here the CDR3 DNA reads TGCGCCAGCAGCCAAGATTCGGCGGGGGGGGCCAACGTCCTGACTTTC. It encodes CASSQDSAGGANVLTF.

The table lists this clonotype with many counts. This chain joins TRBV18 and TRBJ1-1, with D perhaps TRBD1 (6 bases). Trimming left V 2 bases short and J 5 bases short, with 9 bases between. The V gene's germline CDR1 is KGHSH and CDR2 LQKENI. The CDR3 consists of 13 residues. CDR3 amino acids: CASSPKQGTEAFF. The CDR3 DNA follows: TGTGCCAGCTCACCAAAACAGGGAACTGAAGCTTTCTTT.

This clonotype was seen at least ten times. The chain uses TRBV5-5 and TRBJ1-5; 8 nucleotides line up with TRBD1. Trimming took 3 bases from V and 5 from J; bases not matched to a gene: 4. Germline V gene data show CDR1 as SGHKS and CDR2 as YYEKEE (reference sequence). This CDR3 comprises 14 residues. The CDR3 sequence is CASSYGQGDQPQHF. CDR3 DNA sequence: TGTGCCAGCAGCTATGGACAGGGTGATCAGCCCCAGCATTTT. Full variable domain (rest looked up from reference TRBV5-5 and TRBJ1-5): DAGVTQSPTHLIKTRGQQVTLRCSPISGHKSVSWYQQVLGQGPQFIFQYYEKEERGRGNFPDRFSARQFPNYSSELNVNALLLGDSALYLCASSYGQGDQPQHFGDGTRLSIL.

V usage is TRBV19 and J usage is TRBJ1-5; no clear D gene. The CDR3 consists of 13 residues. Germline loops: CDR1 LNHDA, CDR2 SQIVND (reference sequence). Trimming left V 2 bases short and J 4 bases short, with 6 bases between. In DNA, the CDR3 is TGTGCCAGTAGTATATATCTGAATCAGCCCCAGCATTTT. Amino acid sequence: CASSIYLNQPQHF.